Each of the 20 T cell receptor beta chains below was sequenced from the same sample in a study of cytomegalovirus exposure and HLA in healthy donors. The PCR had 60 Vbeta and 13 Jbeta primers. This table comes from immunoSEQ multiplex PCR, and its TCRdb copy is limited to in-frame clones, with some not included. Of under 200,000 clones listed, roughly 85% were seen once; the top ten hold roughly 0.64%. Sequenced material: PBMCs. These receptors all come from a woman in her 40s in good health and CMV-seronegative.

The chain uses TRBV9 and TRBJ2-1; a possible D gene is TRBD2 (6 bases). Germline assignment: CDR1 SGDLS and CDR2 YYNGEE. The CDR3 extends over 15 amino acids. Between the trimmed V and J ends, which lost 3 bases and 7 bases, there was a span of 17 bases. Written as DNA, the CDR3 is TGTGCCAGCAGCGCCGGGACTTCGGGAGCGAATGAGCAGTTCTTC. It yields the protein CASSAGTSGANEQFF.

This chain links TRBV4-1 with TRBJ2-3, with a tentative D call TRBD2 (5 bases). CDR3 length: 13 residues. V lost 3 bases to trimming and J lost 6 bases, with 10 bases between them. Per germline, CDR1 MGHRA and CDR2 YSYEKL. Here the CDR3 DNA reads TGCGCCAGCAGCCAGGGAGAAGCCGATACGCAGTATTTT. Translation gives CASSQGEADTQYF.

The chain employs TRBV6-1 and TRBJ1-4; D may be TRBD1 (6 bases). The V end was cut by 5 bases, the J end by 8 bases, with 15 bases between. The germline gives CDR1 MNHNS, CDR2 SASEGT. The CDR3 is 14 residues long. The CDR3 spells CASSLAGVGEKLFF. CDR3 in DNA: TGTGCCAGCAGTCTCGCAGGGGTCGGGGAAAAACTGTTTTTT.

The table lists this clone with a few counts. The V call is TRBV5-1, the J call TRBJ1-2, with 8 bases lining up with TRBD1. Trimming at V came to 4 bases and at J to 11 bases, leaving 7 bases not matched to a gene. CDR1 is SGHRS and CDR2 is YFSETQ in the germline V gene. The CDR3 sequence is 12 residues long. This CDR3 reads CASSVTDRGYTF. The DNA for the CDR3 is TGCGCCAGCAGCGTTACCGACAGGGGTTACACCTTC.

The CDR3 sequence: CASSYAAGIVNTIYF. CDR3 nucleotide sequence: TGTGCCAGCAGCTACGCGGCGGGGATCGTAAACACCATATATTTT. The rearrangement uses TRBV6-6 and TRBJ1-3; no definite D call. The CDR3 totals 15 residues. Looked up from germline, CDR1 is MNHNY and CDR2 is SVGAGI (reference sequence). V lost 6 bases and J 6 bases, leaving 18 bases between the germline ends.

The genes are TRBV4-3 and TRBJ2-7; TRBD1 aligns across 8 bases. Germline V gene lookup returns CDR1 LGHNA and CDR2 YSLEER. Germline trimming cut 3 bases from V and 5 bases from J; bases unmatched to any gene: 9. The CDR3 contains 15 residues. In DNA, the CDR3 is TGCGCCAGCAGCCAGCCCGGACAGGGCAGCAACGAGCAGTACTTC. It codes for CASSQPGQGSNEQYF.

This clone was detected a few times. The gene calls are TRBV9 and TRBJ2-7; no firm D call. Trimming removed 0 bases at V and 6 bases at J, with 7 bases between. In germline, CDR1 is SGDLS, CDR2 YYNGEE. The CDR3 runs to 12 residues. The CDR3 region is CASSVEFSEQYF. The CDR3 DNA sequence: TGTGCCAGCAGCGTAGAATTCTCCGAGCAGTACTTC.

The rearrangement joins TRBV18 to TRBJ2-7, with 7 bases identical to TRBD1. The CDR3 loop spans 13 amino acids. After removal of 1 base from V and 7 bases from J, the junction contained 4 bases not matched to a gene. Looked up from germline, CDR1 is KGHSH and CDR2 is LQKENI. CDR3 coding DNA: TGTGCCAGCTCACCACGTCAGGGGGAAGAGCAGTACTTC. Translated: CASSPRQGEEQYF.

V is TRBV5-6 and J is TRBJ2-5; 9 nucleotides align to TRBD1. V shed 4 bases, J shed 5 bases, and the junction held 12 bases outside the gene matches. Germline assignment: CDR1 SGHDT and CDR2 YYEEEE. The CDR3 has 16 residues. This CDR3 is CASSHRFTGGLETQYF. The CDR3 bases are TGTGCCAGCAGCCATCGATTCACAGGGGGCCTGGAGACCCAGTACTTC.

This sequence joins TRBV27 and TRBJ2-1; maybe TRBD1 (6 bases). Germline V gene sequence: CDR1 MNHEY, CDR2 SMNVEV (reference sequence). The length of the CDR3 is 13 residues. The germline V and J ends were trimmed by 7 bases and 7 bases, with 14 bases remaining between them. The DNA for the CDR3 is TGTGCCAGCAAACTTCGGACAGTTAATGAGCAGTTCTTC. Protein sequence: CASKLRTVNEQFF.

The chain employs TRBV5-1 and TRBJ2-7; 10 positions agree with TRBD1. The CDR3 loop spans 14 amino acids. With 9 bases clipped from V and 3 bases from J, the junction kept 9 bases outside the gene matches. Germline loops: CDR1 SGHRS, CDR2 YFSETQ. The CDR3 bases are TGCGCCACCAAAGCCGGGACAGGGGACTACGAGCAGTACTTC. Encoded protein: CATKAGTGDYEQYF.

V gene TRBV5-1 combines with J gene TRBJ2-5; the match to TRBD2 covers 11 bases. In germline, CDR1 is SGHRS, CDR2 YFSETQ. CDR3 length: 16 amino acids. The V segment lost 4 bases and the J segment 5 bases; nucleotides outside the gene matches: 10. This CDR3 reads CASSRTLAGGEETQYF. DNA for the CDR3: TGCGCCAGCAGCCGGACTCTAGCGGGAGGTGAGGAGACCCAGTACTTC.

The V and J genes are TRBV7-2 and TRBJ2-5; 9 positions agree with TRBD2. This CDR3 comprises 18 residues. Germline lookup yields CDR1 SGHTA and CDR2 FQGNSA. With 1 base clipped from V and 0 bases from J, the junction kept 9 bases outside the gene matches. The CDR3 spells CASSLVGLAGAYQETQYF. CDR3 coding DNA: TGTGCCAGCAGCTTAGTCGGGTTAGCGGGGGCCTACCAAGAGACCCAGTACTTC.

V is TRBV4-3 and J is TRBJ1-2, with D hard to call. Trimming removed 0 bases at V and 7 bases at J, with 15 bases between. Germline V gene sequence: CDR1 LGHNA, CDR2 YSLEER. The CDR3 is made up of 15 amino acids. CDR3 region: CASSQDRGLSGGYTF. The CDR3 bases are TGCGCCAGCAGCCAAGATCGTGGGCTTAGCGGTGGCTACACCTTC.

The V call is TRBV5-1, the J call TRBJ2-5; the D gene is possibly TRBD2 (6 bases). Germline CDR1 SGHRS, CDR2 YFSETQ. This CDR3 spans 16 amino acids. The V gene lost 5 bases and the J gene lost 1 base, with 18 bases spanning the gap. CDR3 loop: CASRKWDSGAQETQYF. Written as DNA, the CDR3 is TGCGCCAGCAGAAAATGGGATTCGGGAGCCCAAGAGACCCAGTACTTC. Looking up the rest from reference TRBV5-1 and TRBJ2-5 gives the full variable domain: KAGVTQTPRYLIKTRGQQVTLSCSPISGHRSVSWYQQTPGQGLQFLFEYFSETQRNKGNFPGRFSGRQFSNSRSEMNVSTLELGDSALYLCASRKWDSGAQETQYFGPGTRLLVL.

The chain carries TRBV6-5 and TRBJ1-2; 8 bases fit TRBD1. The germline CDR1 and CDR2 sequences are MNHEY and SVGAGI. The CDR3 sequence is 13 residues long. V dropped 4 bases and J dropped 8; count of bases not matched to a gene: 6. In nucleotides, the CDR3 is TGTGCCAGCAGTTTACAGGGGGTGGGCGGCTACACCTTC. Its translation: CASSLQGVGGYTF.

The rearrangement links TRBV5-1 to TRBJ1-4; 8 positions match TRBD1. In germline, CDR1 is SGHRS, CDR2 YFSETQ. V was clipped by 4 bases and J by 4 bases; unmatched bases: 6. CDR3 length: 15 amino acids. The CDR3 loop reads CASSPAGQGNEKLFF. The CDR3 nucleotides are TGCGCCAGCAGCCCTGCCGGACAGGGTAATGAAAAACTGTTTTTT.

This chain connects TRBV7-9 to TRBJ2-7; the D gene is possibly TRBD1 (6 bases). The V and J ends lost 5 bases and 12 bases respectively, with 20 bases between them. The CDR3 extends over 13 amino acids. Germline V gene lookup returns CDR1 SEHNR and CDR2 FQNEAQ (reference sequence). The DNA of the CDR3 is TGTGCCAGCAGCCCCACGGGGACAACACCCCTGTACTTC. Translated, it gives CASSPTGTTPLYF.

The chain uses TRBV7-9 and TRBJ2-7; 9 nucleotides match TRBD2. This CDR3 has 16 amino acids. The V gene end was trimmed by 1 base and the J gene end by 5 bases; junction bases not matched to a gene: 9. Germline V gene lookup returns CDR1 SEHNR and CDR2 FQNEAQ (reference sequence). In DNA form, the CDR3 reads TGTGCCAGCAGCTTAGTGGGCGGGGGGGCGGCCAACGAGCAGTACTTC. This translates into CASSLVGGGAANEQYF.

V usage is TRBV29-1 and J usage is TRBJ1-2; D is undetermined. CDR1 is SQVTM, CDR2 ANQGSEA, per germline. V was cut by 4 bases and J by 2 bases, with 5 bases left in between. This CDR3 has 11 residues. This CDR3 reads CSVAGNYGYTF. In nucleotides, the CDR3 is TGCAGCGTTGCCGGGAACTATGGCTACACCTTC.